This T cell receptor (beta chain) stems from a study of blood T cell repertoires in COVID-19. Study summary: Samples came from the United States, Italy and Spain, spanning acute and convalescent COVID-19.

Here immunoSEQ multiplex PCR was the method, and the copy in TCRdb shows in-frame clones only, minus some. The table shows about 330,000 clones, with about 90% occurring only once. The germline V gene encodes CDR1 LNHDA and CDR2 SQIVND (reference sequence). The J segment lost 8 bases and the V segment lost 7 bases, leaving 4 bases of the junction unmatched. The CDR3 is 12 residues long. The chain links TRBV19 to TRBJ1-2; TRBD1 agrees at 10 bases. The sequencing input was PBMCs or T cells enriched from blood (not recorded which). The receptor was derived from a woman in her thirties who had recovered from COVID-19. The CDR3 DNA sequence: TGTGCCAGTACCCGGGACAGGGGCGGCTACACCTTC. Translating it yields CASTRDRGGYTF.